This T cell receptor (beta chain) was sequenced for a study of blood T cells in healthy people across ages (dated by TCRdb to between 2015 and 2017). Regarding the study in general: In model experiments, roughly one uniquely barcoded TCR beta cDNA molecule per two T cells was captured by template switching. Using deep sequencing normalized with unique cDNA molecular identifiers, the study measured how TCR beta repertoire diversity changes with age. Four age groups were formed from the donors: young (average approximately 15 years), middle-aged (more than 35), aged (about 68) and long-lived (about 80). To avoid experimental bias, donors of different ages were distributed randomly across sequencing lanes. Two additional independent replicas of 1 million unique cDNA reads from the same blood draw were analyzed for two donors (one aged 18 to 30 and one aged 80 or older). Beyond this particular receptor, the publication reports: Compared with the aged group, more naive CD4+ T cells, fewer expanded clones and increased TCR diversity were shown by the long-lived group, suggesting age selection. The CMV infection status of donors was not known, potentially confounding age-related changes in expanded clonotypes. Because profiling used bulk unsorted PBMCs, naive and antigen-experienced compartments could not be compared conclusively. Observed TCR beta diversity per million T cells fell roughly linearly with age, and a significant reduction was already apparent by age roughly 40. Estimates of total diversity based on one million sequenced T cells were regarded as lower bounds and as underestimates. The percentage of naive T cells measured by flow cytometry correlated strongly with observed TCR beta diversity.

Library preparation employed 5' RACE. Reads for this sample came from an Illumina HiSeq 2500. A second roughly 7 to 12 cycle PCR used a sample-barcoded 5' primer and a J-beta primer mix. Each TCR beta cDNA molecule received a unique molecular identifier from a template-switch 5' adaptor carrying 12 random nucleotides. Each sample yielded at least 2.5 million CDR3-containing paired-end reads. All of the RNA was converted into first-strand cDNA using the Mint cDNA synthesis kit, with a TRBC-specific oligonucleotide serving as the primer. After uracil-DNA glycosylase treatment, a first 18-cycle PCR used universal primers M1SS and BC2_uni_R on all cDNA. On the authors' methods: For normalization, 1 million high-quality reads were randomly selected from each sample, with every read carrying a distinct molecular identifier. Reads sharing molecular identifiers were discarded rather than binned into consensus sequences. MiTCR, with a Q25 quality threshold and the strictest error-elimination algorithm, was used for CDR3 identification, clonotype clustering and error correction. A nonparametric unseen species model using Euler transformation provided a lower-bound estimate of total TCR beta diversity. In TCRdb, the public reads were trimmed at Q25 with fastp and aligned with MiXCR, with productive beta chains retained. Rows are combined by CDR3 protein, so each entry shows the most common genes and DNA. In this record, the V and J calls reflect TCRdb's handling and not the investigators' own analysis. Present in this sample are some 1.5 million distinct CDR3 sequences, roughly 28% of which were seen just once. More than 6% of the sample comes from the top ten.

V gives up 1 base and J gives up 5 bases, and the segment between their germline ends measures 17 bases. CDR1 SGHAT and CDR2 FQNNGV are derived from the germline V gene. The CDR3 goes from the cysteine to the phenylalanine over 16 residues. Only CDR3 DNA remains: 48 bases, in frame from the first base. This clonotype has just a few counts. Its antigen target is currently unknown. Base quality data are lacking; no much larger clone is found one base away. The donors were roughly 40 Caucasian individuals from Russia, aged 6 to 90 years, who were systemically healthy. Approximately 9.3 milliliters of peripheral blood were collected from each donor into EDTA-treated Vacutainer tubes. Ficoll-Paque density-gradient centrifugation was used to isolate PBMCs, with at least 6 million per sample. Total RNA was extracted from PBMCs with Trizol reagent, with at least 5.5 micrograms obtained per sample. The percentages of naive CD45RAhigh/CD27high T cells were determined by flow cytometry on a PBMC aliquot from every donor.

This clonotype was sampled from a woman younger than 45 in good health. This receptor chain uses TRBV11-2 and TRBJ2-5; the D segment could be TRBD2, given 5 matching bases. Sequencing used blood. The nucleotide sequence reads TGTGCCAGCAGCTTAGGTCCGGGGTGGGGTACGGAGACCCAGTACTTC. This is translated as CASSLGPGWGTETQYF. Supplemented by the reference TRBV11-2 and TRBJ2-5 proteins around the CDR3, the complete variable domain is EAGVAQSPRYKIIEKRQSVAFWCNPISGHATLYWYQQILGQGPKLLIQFQNNGVVDDSQLPKDRFSAERLKGVDSTLKIQPAKLEDSAVYLCASSLGPGWGTETQYFGPGTRLLVL.